Each of the 17 T cell receptor beta chains below was sequenced from the same sample in a study of cytomegalovirus exposure and HLA in healthy donors. Primers: 60 Vbeta forward and 13 Jbeta reverse. The method was immunoSEQ multiplex PCR; TCRdb's version includes in-frame clones alone and lacks a portion of them. The sample lists some 140,000 clones, roughly 70% seen once, with 3% to 3.5% in the top ten. Sequencing was done on a sample of PBMCs. The receptors stem from a man aged 40-49 years in good health and CMV-seronegative.

This clone was seen once. The rearrangement uses TRBV7-2 and TRBJ1-5, with D perhaps matching TRBD1 (6 bases). Germline V CDR1 and CDR2: SGHTA, FQGNSA. V lost 5 bases and J 11 bases, leaving 22 bases between the germline ends. CDR3 size: 15 residues. The CDR3 protein is CASSPGGAAIVAQHF. The DNA for the CDR3 is TGTGCCAGCAGCCCCGGGGGGGCAGCCATTGTAGCCCAGCATTTT.

The chain recombines TRBV7-2 with TRBJ2-5; 7 bases map to TRBD1. The germline V gene has CDR1 SGHTA and CDR2 FQGNSA. V lost 5 bases and J lost 5; bases outside the gene matches: 8. The CDR3 runs to 14 residues. The CDR3 coding sequence is TGTGCCAGCAGCGTACAGGGGCTCGGGGAGACCCAGTACTTC. Amino acid sequence: CASSVQGLGETQYF.

The rearrangement links TRBV7-9 to TRBJ1-6; a possible D gene is TRBD1 (5 bases). There are 16 residues in the CDR3. The V end was cut by 3 bases, the J end by 2 bases, with 11 bases between. Germline V gene lookup returns CDR1 SEHNR and CDR2 FQNEAQ (reference sequence). The CDR3 loop reads CASSLTHRTYNSPLHF. For the CDR3, the DNA is TGTGCCAGCAGCTTGACCCACAGGACCTATAATTCACCCCTCCACTTT. The entire variable domain, with the rest obtained from reference TRBV7-9 and TRBJ1-6, is as follows: DTGVSQNPRHKITKRGQNVTFRCDPISEHNRLYWYRQTLGQGPEFLTYFQNEAQLEKSRLLSDRFSAERPKGSFSTLEIQRTEQGDSAMYLCASSLTHRTYNSPLHFGNGTRLTVT.

The chain recombines TRBV9 with TRBJ1-4; 10 nucleotides line up with TRBD1. Trimming removed 3 bases from V and 6 bases from J; junction bases left unmatched: 5. The V gene's germline CDR1 is SGDLS and CDR2 YYNGEE. This CDR3 contains 15 residues. CDR3 region: CASSAPGTGDEKLFF. The CDR3 DNA reads as TGTGCCAGCAGCGCCCCTGGGACAGGGGATGAAAAACTGTTTTTT.

This clone has more than one count but fewer than ten. The chain uses TRBV5-1 and TRBJ2-1; possibly TRBD2 for D (6 bases). The CDR3 spans 18 residues. Trimming cost V 0 bases and J 8 bases, with 24 bases left between them. CDR1 SGHRS and CDR2 YFSETQ come from the germline V gene. In DNA, the CDR3 is TGCGCCAGCAGCTTGGAGCTGGGAGGCGGGCAAGCCCCCCATGAGCAGTTCTTC. Protein: CASSLELGGGQAPHEQFF.

In its sample, this clone was seen once. This chain uses TRBV2 with TRBJ1-4; D possibly corresponds to TRBD1 (6 bases). Trimming pared 2 bases from V and 3 bases from J, leaving 10 bases between. From germline, CDR1 is SNHLY and CDR2 FYNNEI. The CDR3 length is 15 residues. Here the CDR3 reads CASSETGHPNEKLFF. The CDR3 coding sequence is TGTGCCAGCAGTGAAACGGGACATCCTAATGAAAAACTGTTTTTT.

The V and J genes are TRBV19 and TRBJ1-1; the D gene is possibly TRBD1 (5 bases). This CDR3 comprises 14 residues. V lost 7 bases and J 2 bases, leaving 14 bases between the germline ends. Per germline, CDR1 LNHDA and CDR2 SQIVND (reference sequence). CDR3 DNA sequence: TGTGCCAGTACTCGGGGGACGGCTAACACTGAAGCTTTCTTT. Its translation: CASTRGTANTEAFF. Supplemented by reference TRBV19 and TRBJ1-1, the full variable domain reads DGGITQSPKYLFRKEGQNVTLSCEQNLNHDAMYWYRQDPGQGLRLIYYSQIVNDFQKGDIAEGYSVSREKKESFPLTVTSAQKNPTAFYLCASTRGTANTEAFFGQGTRLTVV.

The chain uses TRBV7-2 and TRBJ2-3; TRBD2 matches at 14 bases. The V and J ends lost 2 bases and 5 bases, in that order; junction bases with no gene match: 3. This CDR3 spans 16 amino acids. Per the germline V gene, CDR1 is SGHTA and CDR2 is FQGNSA. The CDR3 nucleotides read TGTGCCAGCAGCTTACCGACTAGCGGGGGGGAAGATACGCAGTATTTT. It is translated as CASSLPTSGGEDTQYF.

The chain carries TRBV27 and TRBJ2-1, with D tentatively TRBD2 (6 bases). V was clipped by 5 bases and J by 7 bases, with 15 bases between them. CDR3 size: 14 residues. The germline V gene has CDR1 MNHEY and CDR2 SMNVEV (reference sequence). In nucleotides, the CDR3 is TGTGCCAGCAGTCCGGGACCTGGAGGGAATGAGCAGTTCTTC. This sequence encodes CASSPGPGGNEQFF.

This chain joins TRBV6-1 and TRBJ1-2; 9 bases line up with TRBD1. The length of the CDR3 is 16 residues. Germline values: CDR1 MNHNS, CDR2 SASEGT. With 2 bases clipped from V and 0 bases from J, the junction kept 4 bases outside the gene matches. CDR3 region: CASSERGDRANYGYTF. The CDR3 nucleotides are TGTGCCAGCAGTGAAAGGGGGGACAGGGCTAACTATGGCTACACCTTC.

The CDR3 DNA reads as TGTGCCAGCAACACGGGACAGGGTTGGAACACTGAAGCTTTCTTT. Translating gives CASNTGQGWNTEAFF. This chain connects TRBV11-2 to TRBJ1-1; 9 bases are shared with TRBD1. The germline CDR1 and CDR2 sequences are SGHAT and FQNNGV. The CDR3 extends over 15 amino acids. J lost 1 base, V lost 7 bases, and 7 bases had no gene match.

This clone came up once. V gene TRBV29-1 combines with J gene TRBJ2-1; D perhaps matches TRBD2 (6 bases). Trimming pared 2 bases from V and 10 bases from J, leaving 24 bases between. The CDR3 runs to 16 residues. Germline CDR1 is SQVTM and CDR2 is ANQGSEA. The CDR3 region is CSVESNSGLINLEQFF. CDR3 DNA: TGCAGCGTTGAAAGTAATAGCGGCCTAATCAACTTGGAGCAGTTCTTC.

The chain carries TRBV19 and TRBJ1-1; D remains unclear. The CDR3 consists of 13 residues. With 8 bases removed from V and 3 bases from J, the gap between germline ends came to 13 bases. Germline V lookup: CDR1 LNHDA, CDR2 SQIVND (reference sequence). The CDR3 DNA is TGTGCCAGTCGGTCGCGAGGGTACACTGAAGCTTTCTTT. It specifies CASRSRGYTEAFF.

The CDR3 sequence is CASSGRRDYKYF. The DNA of the CDR3 is TGTGCCAGCAGCGGACGGAGGGATTATAAGTACTTC. V usage is TRBV6-4 and J usage is TRBJ2-7; TRBD2 might be the D (6 bases). This CDR3 is 12 amino acids long. The ends were cut back, 6 bases at V and 11 bases at J, with 17 bases in the middle. From germline, CDR1 is MRHNA and CDR2 SNTAGT.

The gene calls are TRBV7-9 and TRBJ2-7, with 10 bases lining up with TRBD1. The J segment lost 6 bases and the V segment lost 5 bases, leaving 10 bases of the junction unmatched. The CDR3 runs 15 residues. CDR1 is SEHNR and CDR2 is FQNEAQ in the germline V gene (reference sequence). In nucleotides, the CDR3 is TGTGCCAGCAGCCGCCGGGACAGGGGCCTGCCCGAGCAGTACTTC. Encoded protein: CASSRRDRGLPEQYF.

The chain uses TRBV4-1 and TRBJ1-5; D remains unclear. The V gene lost 1 base and the J gene lost 7 bases, with 11 bases spanning the gap. Germline V gene data show CDR1 as MGHRA and CDR2 as YSYEKL. This CDR3 is 14 amino acids long. CDR3: CASSQVSGGQPQHF. CDR3 nucleotide sequence: TGCGCCAGCAGCCAAGTCTCAGGTGGACAGCCCCAGCATTTT.

This chain joins TRBV10-3 and TRBJ2-1, with TRBD1 identical over 7 bases. Trimming removed 5 bases from V and 5 bases from J; junction bases left unmatched: 3. The CDR3 has 13 amino acids. The germline V gene has CDR1 ENHRY and CDR2 SYGVKD. CDR3 bases: TGTGCCATCAGTTCGGACAGGAACAATGAGCAGTTCTTC. As protein: CAISSDRNNEQFF.